The 8 T cell receptor beta chains in this list originate from one sample, sequenced in a study of cytomegalovirus exposure and HLA in healthy donors. The PCR was carried out with 60 Vbeta primers and 13 Jbeta primers. Sequenced by immunoSEQ multiplex PCR; TCRdb stores in-frame clones only, minus some. Among around 200,000 clones listed, 75% to 85% were seen once. The sample was PBMCs. Receptors originate from a girl aged 2-15 years in good health and CMV-seropositive.

In this sample, this clone turned up a few times. The CDR3 sequence: CASSPSVTGMNTEAFF. The CDR3 coding sequence is TGCGCCAGCAGTCCATCTGTCACAGGGATGAACACTGAAGCTTTCTTT. The gene calls are TRBV5-1 and TRBJ1-1; D possibly corresponds to TRBD1 (6 bases). CDR1 is SGHRS, CDR2 YFSETQ, per germline. V lost 5 bases to trimming and J lost 0 bases, with 17 bases between them. This CDR3 comprises 16 residues.

This clone was observed a few times. The junction does not match germline at one end; this may be a read error. Here the CDR3 reads CASSEARLSAPF. The DNA of the CDR3 is TGTGCCAGCAGTGAAGCCAGGTTATCGGCCCCCTTC. This chain connects TRBV6-1 to TRBJ1-2; no clear D. This CDR3 is built from 12 residues. Germline assignment: CDR1 MNHNS and CDR2 SASEGT.

In this sample, this clone turned up a few times. V usage is TRBV2 and J usage is TRBJ2-3; D might be TRBD2 (7 bases). The CDR3 length is 14 residues. Germline V gene lookup returns CDR1 SNHLY and CDR2 FYNNEI. The V end lost 9 bases, the J end lost 4 bases, and 17 bases lay between the germline ends. This chain's CDR3 is CARTTGGSPDTQYF. The CDR3, as DNA: TGTGCCAGAACGACAGGCGGGAGCCCAGATACGCAGTATTTT.

This chain connects TRBV6-5 to TRBJ2-7; D uncertain. The length of the CDR3 is 14 residues. The germline V gene has CDR1 MNHEY and CDR2 SVGAGI. V was trimmed by 5 bases and J by 2 bases, leaving 13 bases between them. CDR3 sequence: CASSVHFSPYEQYF. CDR3 bases: TGTGCCAGCAGTGTTCATTTTTCCCCCTACGAGCAGTACTTC.

The rearrangement links TRBV6-1 to TRBJ2-3; D gene uncertain. V lost 1 base and J 2 bases, leaving 4 bases between the germline ends. This CDR3 contains 13 residues. CDR1 and CDR2 from the germline V gene are MNHNS and SASEGT. The CDR3 region is CASSEGNTDTQYF. The CDR3 DNA reads TGTGCCAGCAGTGAAGGTAACACAGATACGCAGTATTTT.

The chain has TRBV5-1 and TRBJ2-7; 11 bases agree with TRBD2. CDR3 length: 17 amino acids. Germline CDR1 reads SGHRS; CDR2 reads YFSETQ. J lost 4 bases, V lost 2 bases, and 11 bases had no gene match. The CDR3 loop is CASSLNLLAGVAYEQYF. The CDR3 DNA is TGCGCCAGCAGCTTAAACCTACTAGCGGGAGTGGCTTACGAGCAGTACTTC.

The chain combines TRBV5-1 with TRBJ1-4; TRBD1 aligns across 12 bases. The V and J ends lost 5 bases and 8 bases, in that order; junction bases with no gene match: 10. Germline V CDR1 and CDR2: SGHRS, YFSETQ. The CDR3 loop spans 16 amino acids. CDR3 coding DNA: TGCGCCAGCAGTCAGACCGGGACAGGGGGCCGAGAAAAACTGTTTTTT. It yields the protein CASSQTGTGGREKLFF.

This chain connects TRBV21-1 to TRBJ2-3; TRBD2, the table's D call, lacks a check against the DNA. TRBV21-1 is a recognized pseudogene. The CDR3 runs 17 residues. CDR3 in amino acids: CASSKREGGVLTDTQYF. CDR3 bases: TGTGCCAGCAGCAAACGGGAGGGGGGGGTCCTCACAGATACGCAGTATTTT.